The 26 T cell receptor beta chains given below trace back to one sample, sequenced in a study of cytotoxic CD8 clonotypes in ibrutinib-treated CLL. Using immunoSEQ multiplex PCR, the repertoire was profiled, and TCRdb retains in-frame clones only, with some absent. The table records 200,000 to 250,000 clones, over 65% of them present only once. This specimen was PBMCs, taken after 12 months of ibrutinib treatment. The source of these receptors is a human donor with chronic lymphocytic leukemia.

The rearrangement links TRBV7-2 to TRBJ2-7; no definite D call. Germline assignment: CDR1 SGHTA and CDR2 FQGNSA. The CDR3 contains 15 residues. V dropped 5 bases and J dropped 0 bases, with 14 bases sitting between them. CDR3 region: CASSQRPGASYEQYF. CDR3 coding DNA: TGTGCCAGCAGCCAAAGGCCAGGAGCCTCCTACGAGCAGTACTTC.

The J gene is TRBJ1-2, the V gene TRBV15; tentative D call: TRBD1 (6 bases). The germline V and J ends were trimmed by 1 base and 6 bases, with 12 bases remaining between them. Looked up from germline, CDR1 is LNHNV and CDR2 is YYDKDF (reference sequence). This CDR3 is 14 amino acids long. CDR3 sequence: CATSRGPRGDGYTF. CDR3 nucleotides: TGTGCCACCAGCAGAGGTCCCAGGGGCGATGGCTACACCTTC.

This chain uses TRBV9 with TRBJ1-1; D possibly corresponds to TRBD1 (6 bases). Germline-derived CDR1 and CDR2 are SGDLS and YYNGEE. Trimming cost V 4 bases and J 6 bases, with 19 bases left between them. The CDR3 has 15 residues. The CDR3 here is CASSKTTGTFPEAFF. CDR3 nucleotide sequence: TGTGCCAGCAGCAAAACGACAGGCACCTTCCCTGAAGCTTTCTTT.

In its sample, this clone was seen a few times. V usage is TRBV30 and J usage is TRBJ1-1; D perhaps matches TRBD1 (5 bases). The length of the CDR3 is 11 residues. V lost 2 bases and J lost 11, with 12 bases in between. Germline V CDR1 and CDR2: GTSNPN, SVGIG (reference sequence). CDR3 in amino acids: CAWSHGEGAFF. In nucleotides, the CDR3 is TGTGCCTGGAGTCACGGTGAGGGGGCTTTCTTT.

V and J are TRBV14 and TRBJ1-5; D is ambiguous. Trimming removed 7 bases at V and 0 bases at J, with 22 bases between. The CDR3 totals 18 residues. Germline assignment: CDR1 SGHDN and CDR2 FVKESK. CDR3 sequence (DNA): TGTGCCAGCACAGGCGCCGGGGAGCGGATTTATAGCAATCAGCCCCAGCATTTT. Protein sequence: CASTGAGERIYSNQPQHF. The full variable domain, in which reference TRBV14 and TRBJ1-5 provide the parts outside the CDR3, is EAGVTQFPSHSVIEKGQTVTLRCDPISGHDNLYWYRRVMGKEIKFLLHFVKESKQDESGMPNNRFLAERTGGTYSTLKVQPAELEDSGVYFCASTGAGERIYSNQPQHFGDGTRLSIL.

The chain links TRBV2 to TRBJ2-3, with a tentative D call TRBD1 (5 bases). Trimming shortened V by 3 bases and J by 10 bases, and 5 bases separated the two germline ends. The CDR3 loop spans 10 amino acids. Germline lookup yields CDR1 SNHLY and CDR2 FYNNEI. CDR3 sequence reads: CASSEGPQYF. CDR3 nucleotide sequence: TGTGCCAGCAGTGAGGGGCCGCAGTATTTT.

This clone was seen just once. This sequence joins TRBV6-1 and TRBJ2-7; 12 bases line up with TRBD2. CDR1 is MNHNS and CDR2 is SASEGT in the germline V gene. V was clipped by 8 bases and J by 2 bases; unmatched bases: 7. This CDR3 is built from 15 residues. CDR3 amino acids: CASGRTSGETYEQYF. CDR3 bases: TGTGCCAGCGGGAGGACTAGCGGGGAAACCTACGAGCAGTACTTC.

V and J are TRBV18 and TRBJ2-7; TRBD1 aligns across 8 bases. This CDR3 is 12 amino acids long. Germline loops: CDR1 KGHSH, CDR2 LQKENI. V was pared by 4 bases and J by 5 bases, with 1 base of the junction left unmatched. CDR3 DNA: TGTGCCAGCTCACGACAGGGGAACGAGCAGTACTTC. Translation gives CASSRQGNEQYF.

The gene calls are TRBV6-5 and TRBJ1-1; no clear D gene. The V end was cut by 5 bases, the J end by 0 bases, with 7 bases between. CDR1 is MNHEY and CDR2 is SVGAGI in the germline V gene. There are 13 residues in the CDR3. CDR3 DNA: TGTGCCAGCAGTGAAACCTTGAACACTGAAGCTTTCTTT. Amino acids: CASSETLNTEAFF.

This chain's CDR3 is CASSPLQGIILGYTF. The CDR3 DNA sequence: TGTGCCAGCTCACCATTGCAGGGGATAATACTAGGCTACACCTTC. The gene calls are TRBV18 and TRBJ1-2, with a tentative D call TRBD1 (6 bases). Germline CDR1 KGHSH, CDR2 LQKENI. V dropped 2 bases and J dropped 8 bases, with 18 bases sitting between them. CDR3 length: 15 residues.

The V and J genes are TRBV19 and TRBJ2-2, with 9 bases that match TRBD1. Germline assignment: CDR1 LNHDA and CDR2 SQIVND (reference sequence). With V trimmed by 8 bases and J by 7 bases, 14 bases remained unmatched. The CDR3 contains 16 residues. CDR3 loop: CASGGSWDREDGELFF. The DNA for the CDR3 is TGTGCCAGTGGAGGGAGTTGGGACAGGGAAGACGGGGAGCTGTTTTTT.

This clone was seen only a few times. The identical CDR3 is also encoded by other nucleotide sequences in the sample. The chain couples TRBV4-3 to TRBJ2-2; D gene uncertain. From germline, CDR1 is LGHNA and CDR2 YSLEER. Trimming pared 0 bases from V and 4 bases from J, leaving 6 bases between. CDR3 length: 14 residues. The CDR3 region has the DNA TGCGCCAGCAGCCAAGATAGAGTCACCGGGGAGCTGTTTTTT. Translating gives CASSQDRVTGELFF.

The chain couples TRBV2 to TRBJ2-5; D is ambiguous. The V end lost 2 bases, the J end lost 3 bases, and 7 bases lay between the germline ends. Germline CDR1 reads SNHLY; CDR2 reads FYNNEI. CDR3 length: 13 amino acids. The CDR3 loop is CASSENRKETQYF. The CDR3 bases are TGTGCCAGCAGTGAAAACCGCAAAGAGACCCAGTACTTC.

This clone was found once. The chain combines TRBV6-5 with TRBJ2-5, with 7 nucleotides matching TRBD1. Per germline, CDR1 MNHEY and CDR2 SVGAGI. The CDR3 has 12 amino acids. The V segment lost 9 bases and the J segment 5 bases; nucleotides outside the gene matches: 6. The CDR3 sequence: CARTTGRETQYF. CDR3 coding DNA: TGTGCCAGGACGACAGGGCGGGAGACCCAGTACTTC.

The V and J genes are TRBV18 and TRBJ1-1, with 8 bases lining up with TRBD1. The CDR3 totals 15 residues. Germline loops: CDR1 KGHSH, CDR2 LQKENI. The V and J ends lost 3 bases and 5 bases, in that order; junction bases with no gene match: 8. CDR3 in DNA: TGTGCCAGCTCACCGTCCACAGGGGGTGGAACTGAAGCTTTCTTT. Translated: CASSPSTGGGTEAFF.

The chain recombines TRBV5-1 with TRBJ1-1; no reliable D call. The CDR3 extends over 14 amino acids. V was shortened by 4 bases and J by 1 base, with 11 bases between the two germline ends. Germline loops: CDR1 SGHRS, CDR2 YFSETQ. The CDR3 DNA is TGCGCCAGCAGCCCGGGAATGACGAACACTGAAGCTTTCTTT. Encoded protein: CASSPGMTNTEAFF.

This clone was seen more than once but under ten times. The V and J genes are TRBV7-6 and TRBJ2-7; TRBD1 agrees at 7 bases. The CDR3 has 13 amino acids. Trimming cost V 1 base and J 12 bases; bases outside gene matches: 9. Germline V lookup: CDR1 SGHVS, CDR2 FNYEAQ. The CDR3 DNA follows: TGTGCCAGCAGCTTAGGCGAGGGGGCGCCCATGTACTTC. The encoded protein is CASSLGEGAPMYF.

This chain joins TRBV2 and TRBJ2-7, with TRBD1 identical over 10 bases. After removal of 6 bases from V and 6 bases from J, the junction contained 8 bases not matched to a gene. Germline V gene lookup returns CDR1 SNHLY and CDR2 FYNNEI. This CDR3 has 14 residues. The CDR3 DNA reads as TGTGCCAGCAGGGCAAGACAGGGGGCCGGCGAGCAGTACTTC. This translates into CASRARQGAGEQYF.

This clone was detected a few times. The J gene is TRBJ1-6, the V gene TRBV20-1; 7 bases match TRBD1. The CDR3 is made up of 11 amino acids. CDR1 is DFQATT and CDR2 is SNEGSKA in the germline V gene (reference sequence). The V and J ends lost 0 bases and 18 bases, in that order; junction bases with no gene match: 5. The CDR3 DNA reads as TGCAGTGCTAGAGATCTAGGGGGCTGCCACTTT. It translates to CSARDLGGCHF.

The genes are TRBV27 and TRBJ1-2, with D tentatively TRBD1 (6 bases). This CDR3 spans 14 amino acids. V lost 6 bases, J lost 7 bases, and 18 bases lay in between. Germline CDR1 is MNHEY and CDR2 is SMNVEV (reference sequence). This CDR3 reads CASSLRGGSAGYTF. The CDR3 nucleotides are TGTGCCAGCAGCCTCAGAGGGGGGTCGGCTGGCTACACCTTC.

This clone appeared a few times. The rearrangement joins TRBV5-4 to TRBJ1-1; 11 bases match TRBD1. V trimming: 3 bases; J trimming: 4 bases; junction bases outside the gene matches: 5. The CDR3 runs 15 residues. The germline V gene encodes CDR1 SGHNT and CDR2 YYREEE (reference sequence). The CDR3 DNA is TGTGCCAGCAGCTCCGGGACAGGGGGAGGCACTGAAGCTTTCTTT. Translated: CASSSGTGGGTEAFF. Full variable domain (missing parts from reference TRBV5-4 and TRBJ1-1): ETGVTQSPTHLIKTRGQQVTLRCSSQSGHNTVSWYQQALGQGPQFIFQYYREEENGRGNFPPRFSGLQFPNYSSELNVNALELDDSALYLCASSSGTGGGTEAFFGQGTRLTVV.

This clone was detected only a few times. V is TRBV18 and J is TRBJ1-5; TRBD1 agrees at 8 bases. CDR3 length equals 16 residues. J was trimmed by 3 bases and V by 3 bases; bases with no gene match: 7. Germline loops: CDR1 KGHSH, CDR2 LQKENI. The CDR3 reads CASSPVGTGPNQPQHF. CDR3 in DNA: TGTGCCAGCTCACCGGTGGGGACAGGTCCCAATCAGCCCCAGCATTTT.

The chain couples TRBV28 to TRBJ2-1; 15 bases align to TRBD2. CDR1 and CDR2 (germline): MDHEN, SYDVKM. V shed 8 bases and J 8 bases; nucleotides not matched to a gene: 7. The CDR3 has 15 residues. The CDR3 DNA follows: TGTGCCAGCGGACTAGCGGGAGGGCCTATCCATGAGCAGTTCTTC. It encodes CASGLAGGPIHEQFF.

The chain joins TRBV6-1 to TRBJ2-7, with TRBD1 matching over 7 bases. Per germline, CDR1 MNHNS and CDR2 SASEGT. The CDR3 is 15 residues long. Germline trimming cut 2 bases from V and 4 bases from J; bases unmatched to any gene: 8. CDR3 bases: TGTGCCAGCAGTGAAAAGCAGGGGGTAAGATACGAGCAGTACTTC. This sequence encodes CASSEKQGVRYEQYF.

The rearrangement uses TRBV19 and TRBJ2-3; D is possibly TRBD1 (6 bases). Germline V gives CDR1 LNHDA, CDR2 SQIVND (reference sequence). This CDR3 has 16 residues. Trimming took off 1 base at V and 2 bases at J, with 13 bases between the two ends. CDR3 region: CASSIAGRGYTDTQYF. The DNA for the CDR3 is TGTGCCAGTAGTATAGCAGGCAGGGGCTACACAGATACGCAGTATTTT.

In this sample, this clone turned up a few times. V gene TRBV6-5 combines with J gene TRBJ2-7; the D gene is possibly TRBD1 (7 bases). The germline gives CDR1 MNHEY, CDR2 SVGAGI. V was pared by 5 bases and J by 7 bases, with 18 bases between. CDR3 size: 14 residues. The CDR3 is CASSKTGRNTEQYF. CDR3 sequence (DNA): TGTGCCAGCAGTAAGACAGGGAGGAATACGGAGCAGTACTTC.